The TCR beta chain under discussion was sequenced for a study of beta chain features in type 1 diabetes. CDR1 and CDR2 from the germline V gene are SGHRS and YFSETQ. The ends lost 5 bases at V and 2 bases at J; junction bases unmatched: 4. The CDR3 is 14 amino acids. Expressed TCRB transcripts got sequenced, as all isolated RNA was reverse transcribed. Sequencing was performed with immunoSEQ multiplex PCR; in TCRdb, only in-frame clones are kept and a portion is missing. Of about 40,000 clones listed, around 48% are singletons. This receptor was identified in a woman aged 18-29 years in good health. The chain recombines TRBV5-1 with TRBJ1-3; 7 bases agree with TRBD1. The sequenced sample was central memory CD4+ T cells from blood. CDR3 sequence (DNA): TGCGCCAGCAGATCCAGGGGGGCTGGAAACACCATATATTTT. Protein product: CASRSRGAGNTIYF.